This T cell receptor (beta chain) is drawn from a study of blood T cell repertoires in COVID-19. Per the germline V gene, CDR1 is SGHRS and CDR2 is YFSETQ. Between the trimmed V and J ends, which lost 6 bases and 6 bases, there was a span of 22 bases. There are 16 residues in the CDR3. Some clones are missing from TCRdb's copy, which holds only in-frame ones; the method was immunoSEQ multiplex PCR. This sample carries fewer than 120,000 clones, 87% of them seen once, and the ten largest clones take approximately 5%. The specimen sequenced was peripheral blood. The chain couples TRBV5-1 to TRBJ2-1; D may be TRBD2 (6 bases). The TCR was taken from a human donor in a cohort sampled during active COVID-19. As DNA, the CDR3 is TGCGCCAGCATGAGGAGGGGCTTAAGCAATAGCAATGAGCAGTTCTTC. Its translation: CASMRRGLSNSNEQFF.